This TCR beta chain was recovered during a study of T cell responses to AZD1222 COVID-19 vaccine. Regarding the study as a whole: Repertoires were sampled only after the peak T cell response.

The assay was immunoSEQ multiplex PCR, and TCRdb's table has in-frame clones only and misses some. This sample yields about 130,000 clones, of which more than 85% are seen a single time; more than 8% belongs to the top ten. With regard to this clone: What it recognizes is unknown.

The CDR3 runs to 15 residues. After removal of 5 bases from V and 0 bases from J, the junction contained 6 bases not matched to a gene. CDR1 SGHNT and CDR2 YENEEA come from the germline V gene. The source of this sequence is an adult in good health. Sequences were derived from peripheral blood, sampled on day 0 of AZD1222 vaccination. J is TRBJ1-1 and V is TRBV11-3, with 7 positions matching TRBD1. CDR3 nucleotide sequence: TGTGCCAGCAGCCCACCGGACAGGTTGAACACTGAAGCTTTCTTT. This sequence encodes CASSPPDRLNTEAFF.